A single sample is the source of the 9 T cell receptor beta chains below, sequenced in a study of T-cell memory formation after mild COVID-19 (dated by TCRdb to 2020 to 2023). Receptor amplification or capture employed 5' RACE. Instrument used: Illumina NovaSeq 6000. TCRdb applied fastp at Q25 and MiXCR to the public reads, then kept only in-frame beta chains. Rows with a matching CDR3 protein are joined into one entry that keeps the most common DNA and genes. This sample gives around 390,000 distinct CDR3 sequences in total; about 15% of them show up just once. Around a fifth of the sample goes to the ten largest clones. The sequenced sample was PBMCs or a T cell subset sorted from them (not recorded which). The origin of the receptors is a man aged 18 to 30 who had mild COVID-19 (a few samples of this study predate the infection). The sample titles of this study are shuffled in the database, so cell type and time point are left out; the donor was told from shared clones.

This clonotype was seen a handful of times. V and J are TRBV4-2 and TRBJ1-2, with D possibly matching TRBD1 (5 bases). V gave up 4 bases and J gave up 5 bases, with 17 bases separating them. Germline V CDR1 and CDR2: LGHNA, YNFKEQ. This CDR3 comprises 15 residues. CDR3 amino acids: CASSPEAGGEYGYTF. The CDR3 bases are TGTGCCAGCAGCCCAGAGGCCGGAGGGGAATATGGCTACACCTTC.

This clonotype came up a few times. This rearrangement joins TRBV24-1 to TRBJ1-5; maybe TRBD1 (5 bases). Germline-derived CDR1 and CDR2 are KGHDR and SFDVKD. Trimming pared 9 bases from V and 0 bases from J, leaving 14 bases between. This CDR3 is built from 15 residues. The CDR3 region is CATPQGDYSNQPQHF. CDR3 coding DNA: TGTGCCACCCCTCAGGGTGACTATAGCAATCAGCCCCAGCATTTT.

This clonotype was seen more than once but under ten times. CDR3 in amino acids: CSGQGAGNTIYF. The CDR3 region has the DNA TGCAGCGGTCAGGGGGCTGGAAACACCATATATTTT. The chain carries TRBV29-1 and TRBJ1-3; 7 bases line up with TRBD1. The CDR3 runs to 12 residues. Germline V gene sequence: CDR1 SQVTM, CDR2 ANQGSEA. The trim removed 7 bases at V and 2 bases at J, leaving 2 bases unmatched.

DNA for the CDR3: TGTGCCAGCAGCATGACTAGCGGGGGGATAGAGACCCAGTACTTC. Protein: CASSMTSGGIETQYF. This sequence joins TRBV27 and TRBJ2-5, with TRBD2 matching over 13 bases. The V and J ends lost 6 bases and 4 bases, in that order; junction bases with no gene match: 5. Germline V lookup: CDR1 MNHEY, CDR2 SMNVEV (reference sequence). The CDR3 loop spans 15 amino acids.

CDR3 amino acids: CASSDSTGTGQFF. In nucleotides, the CDR3 is TGTGCCAGTAGTGATTCCACCGGGACAGGTCAGTTCTTC. The rearrangement uses TRBV19 and TRBJ2-1, with 8 bases matching TRBD1. The CDR3 has 13 residues. Germline V gene lookup returns CDR1 LNHDA and CDR2 SQIVND (reference sequence). J was trimmed by 13 bases and V by 5 bases; bases with no gene match: 10.

The chain links TRBV5-1 to TRBJ2-5; weak D call: TRBD1 (6 bases). V was pared by 6 bases and J by 1 base, with 10 bases between. This CDR3 is built from 13 residues. Germline CDR1 is SGHRS and CDR2 is YFSETQ. The CDR3 sequence is CASKPDSQETQYF. The CDR3 coding sequence is TGCGCCAGCAAACCGGACAGCCAAGAGACCCAGTACTTC.

The rearrangement joins TRBV7-9 to TRBJ1-1, with TRBD1 identical over 9 bases. This CDR3 is 13 amino acids long. Per the germline V gene, CDR1 is SEHNR and CDR2 is FQNEAQ (reference sequence). With 6 bases clipped from V and 8 bases from J, the junction kept 7 bases outside the gene matches. The CDR3 region is CASRPTGGNEAFF. DNA for the CDR3: TGTGCCAGCAGACCGACAGGGGGAAACGAAGCTTTCTTT.

This clonotype has a handful of counts. The rearrangement joins TRBV5-1 to TRBJ2-1; possible D gene TRBD2, 5 bases. The V gene lost 2 bases and the J gene lost 5 bases, with 11 bases spanning the gap. Germline assignment: CDR1 SGHRS and CDR2 YFSETQ. CDR3 length: 14 amino acids. CDR3 protein: CASSLRTENNEQFF. The CDR3 DNA reads TGCGCCAGCAGCTTAAGGACTGAGAACAATGAGCAGTTCTTC.

The CDR3, as DNA: TGTGCCAGCAGCTTAGCAGGGACGGACATTCAGTACTTC. It translates to CASSLAGTDIQYF. This sequence joins TRBV7-3 and TRBJ2-4; tentatively, D is TRBD1 or TRBD2 (5 bases each). The CDR3 loop spans 13 amino acids. The germline V gene has CDR1 SGHTA and CDR2 FQGTGA. The germline V and J ends were trimmed by 2 bases and 8 bases, with 10 bases remaining between them. The variable domain in full, completed from reference TRBV7-3 and TRBJ2-4, reads GAGVSQTPSNKVTEKGKYVELRCDPISGHTALYWYRQSLGQGPEFLIYFQGTGAADDSGLPNDRFFAVRPEGSVSTLKIQRTERGDSAVYLCASSLAGTDIQYFGAGTRLSVL.